This TCR beta chain was identified during a study of OX40 agonist ivuxolimab in advanced cancers. On the study more broadly: Allowance was made for prior anti-PD-1, anti-PD-L1 or anti-CTLA-4 therapy, and approximately 41% had some.

With 1 base removed from V and 8 bases from J, the gap between germline ends came to 12 bases. This CDR3 has 14 amino acids. The germline gives CDR1 GTSNPN, CDR2 SVGIG (reference sequence). Turning to this clone: Its specificity is unknown.

Profiled with immunoSEQ multiplex PCR; TCRdb holds only in-frame clones, not every one. The data show about 83,000 clones, about four fifths seen once. Whole-study results and caveats: Circulating CD4+ and CD8+ T cells showed clonal expansion by week 6 at 0.1 to 3.0 mg/kg.

The sequence derives from an adult with an advanced solid tumor such as melanoma, head and neck, liver or kidney cancer. The rearrangement uses TRBV30 and TRBJ1-6; unclear D gene. The source material was CD4+ or CD8+ T cells sorted from blood, sampled in a trial of the OX40 agonist ivuxolimab. CDR3 DNA sequence: TGTGCCTGGAGTGGGGGTGGGGAGCATTCACCCCTCCACTTT. Encoded protein: CAWSGGGEHSPLHF.